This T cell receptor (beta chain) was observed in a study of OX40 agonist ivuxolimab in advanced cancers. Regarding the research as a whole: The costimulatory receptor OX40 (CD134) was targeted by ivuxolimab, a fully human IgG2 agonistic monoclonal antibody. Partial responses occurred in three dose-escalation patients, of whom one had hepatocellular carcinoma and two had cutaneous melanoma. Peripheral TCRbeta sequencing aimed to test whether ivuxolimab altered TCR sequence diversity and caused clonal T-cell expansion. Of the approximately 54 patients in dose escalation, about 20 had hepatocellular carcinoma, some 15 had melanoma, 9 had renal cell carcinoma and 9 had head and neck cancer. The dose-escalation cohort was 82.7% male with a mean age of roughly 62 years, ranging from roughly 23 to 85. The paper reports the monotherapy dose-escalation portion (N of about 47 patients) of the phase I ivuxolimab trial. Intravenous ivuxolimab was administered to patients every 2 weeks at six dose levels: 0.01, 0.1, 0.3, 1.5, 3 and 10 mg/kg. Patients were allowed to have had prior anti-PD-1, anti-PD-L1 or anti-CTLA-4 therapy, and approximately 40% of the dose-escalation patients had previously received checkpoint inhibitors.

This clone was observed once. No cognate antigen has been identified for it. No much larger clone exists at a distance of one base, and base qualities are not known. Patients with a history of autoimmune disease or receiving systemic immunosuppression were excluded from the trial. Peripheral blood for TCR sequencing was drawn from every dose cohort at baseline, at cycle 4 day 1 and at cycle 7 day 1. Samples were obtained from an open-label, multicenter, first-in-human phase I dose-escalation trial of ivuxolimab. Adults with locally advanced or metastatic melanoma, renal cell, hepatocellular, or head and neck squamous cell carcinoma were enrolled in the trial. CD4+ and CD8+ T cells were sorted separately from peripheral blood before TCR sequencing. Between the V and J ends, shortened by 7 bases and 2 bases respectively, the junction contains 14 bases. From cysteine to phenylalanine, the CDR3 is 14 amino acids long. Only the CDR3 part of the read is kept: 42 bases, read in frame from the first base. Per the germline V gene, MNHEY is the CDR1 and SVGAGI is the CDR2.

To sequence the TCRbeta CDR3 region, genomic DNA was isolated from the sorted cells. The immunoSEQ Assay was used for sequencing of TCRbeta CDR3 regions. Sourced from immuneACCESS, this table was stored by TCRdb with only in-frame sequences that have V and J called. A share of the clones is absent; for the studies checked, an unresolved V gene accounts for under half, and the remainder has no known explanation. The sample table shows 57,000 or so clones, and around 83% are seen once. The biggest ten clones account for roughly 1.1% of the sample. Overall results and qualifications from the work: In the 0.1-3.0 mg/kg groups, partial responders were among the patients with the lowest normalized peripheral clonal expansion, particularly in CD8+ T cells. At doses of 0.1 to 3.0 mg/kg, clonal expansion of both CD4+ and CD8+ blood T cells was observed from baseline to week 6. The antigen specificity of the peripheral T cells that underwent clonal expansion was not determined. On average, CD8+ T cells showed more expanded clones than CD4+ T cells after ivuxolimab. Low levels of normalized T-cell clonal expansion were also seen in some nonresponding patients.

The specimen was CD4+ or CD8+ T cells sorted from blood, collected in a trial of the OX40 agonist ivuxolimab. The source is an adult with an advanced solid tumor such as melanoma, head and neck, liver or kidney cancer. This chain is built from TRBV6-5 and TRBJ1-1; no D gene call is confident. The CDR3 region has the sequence CASTYSVFNTEAFF. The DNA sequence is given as TGTGCCAGCACCTACAGTGTGTTTAACACTGAAGCTTTCTTT.